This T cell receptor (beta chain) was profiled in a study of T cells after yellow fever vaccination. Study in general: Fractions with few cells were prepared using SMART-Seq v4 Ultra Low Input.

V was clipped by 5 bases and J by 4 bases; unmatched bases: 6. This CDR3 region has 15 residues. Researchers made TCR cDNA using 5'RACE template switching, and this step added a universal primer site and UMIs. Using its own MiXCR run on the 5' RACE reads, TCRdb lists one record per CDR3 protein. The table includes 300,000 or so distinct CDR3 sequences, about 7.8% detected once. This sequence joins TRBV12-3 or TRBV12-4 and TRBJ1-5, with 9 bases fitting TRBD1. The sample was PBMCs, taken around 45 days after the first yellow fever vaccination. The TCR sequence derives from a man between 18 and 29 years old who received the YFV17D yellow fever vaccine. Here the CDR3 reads CASSGDREKNQPQHF. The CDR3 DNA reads TGTGCCAGCAGTGGGGACAGGGAAAAAAATCAGCCCCAGCATTTT.